These 7 T cell receptor beta chains were all obtained from the same sample, sequenced in a study of blood T cell repertoires in COVID-19. Only in-frame clones appear in the TCRdb table, and some are missing; sequencing was by immunoSEQ multiplex PCR. The sample has about 70,000 clones, approximately 90% seen once; the top ten hold just over 2.5%. The sequencing input was peripheral blood. The receptors here all came from a man aged 45 to 65 with COVID-19, enrolled during active disease.

This chain joins TRBV7-9 and TRBJ2-7; 8 bases agree with TRBD1. The CDR3 totals 16 residues. Looked up from germline, CDR1 is SEHNR and CDR2 is FQNEAQ (reference sequence). Losses at the gene ends were 5 bases for V and 5 bases for J; bases not matched to a gene: 14. The CDR3 sequence is CASSPRQGSLLHEQYF. Here the CDR3 DNA reads TGTGCCAGCAGCCCAAGACAGGGGTCATTACTTCACGAGCAGTACTTC.

The chain is built from TRBV6-4 and TRBJ2-2; perhaps TRBD1 as D (5 bases). The length of the CDR3 is 13 residues. Germline V gene lookup returns CDR1 MRHNA and CDR2 SNTAGT. The ends were cut back, 6 bases at V and 6 bases at J, with 11 bases in the middle. The CDR3 protein is CASRAQGSGELFF. As DNA, the CDR3 is TGTGCCAGCAGAGCGCAGGGTTCCGGGGAGCTGTTTTTT.

Comment on this clone: The sample contains more than one DNA sequence encoding this CDR3. This rearrangement joins TRBV3-1 (or the pseudogene TRBV3-2) to TRBJ1-6; D is unclear. V shed 1 base and J shed 9 bases, with 10 bases lying between them. The CDR3 is made up of 14 amino acids. The V gene's germline CDR1 is LGHDT and CDR2 YNNKEL (reference sequence). CDR3 sequence (DNA): TGTGCCAGCAGCCAAGTGGGTAGAGGTTCACCCCTCCACTTT. Translating it yields CASSQVGRGSPLHF.

The chain has TRBV7-2 and TRBJ2-7; a weak D match, TRBD1 (5 bases). Germline assignment: CDR1 SGHTA and CDR2 FQGNSA. The CDR3 loop spans 12 amino acids. V lost 4 bases, J lost 3 bases, and 7 bases lay in between. The CDR3 sequence is CASSSQGYEQYF. CDR3 bases: TGTGCCAGCAGCTCTCAGGGCTACGAGCAGTACTTC.

This clone was seen only once. The chain employs TRBV5-6 and TRBJ2-5; TRBD2 agrees at 12 bases. Germline lookup yields CDR1 SGHDT and CDR2 YYEEEE. There are 15 residues in the CDR3. The V gene end was trimmed by 4 bases and the J gene end by 4 bases; junction bases not matched to a gene: 5. For the CDR3, the DNA is TGTGCCAGCAGCCGACTAGCGGGAGTGGGAGAGACCCAGTACTTC. It specifies CASSRLAGVGETQYF.

This rearrangement joins TRBV30 to TRBJ1-2; 7 positions match TRBD1. CDR3 length equals 13 residues. Germline CDR1 reads GTSNPN; CDR2 reads SVGIG (reference sequence). The trim removed 2 bases at V and 6 bases at J, leaving 6 bases unmatched. The DNA for the CDR3 is TGTGCCTGGAGTCATCGACAGGGAGATGGCTACACCTTC. It translates to CAWSHRQGDGYTF.

The chain employs TRBV27 and TRBJ1-5; tentatively, D is TRBD1 (5 bases). Germline V gene lookup returns CDR1 MNHEY and CDR2 SMNVEV (reference sequence). V lost 1 base, J lost 6 bases, and 25 bases lay in between. This CDR3 region has 19 residues. DNA for the CDR3: TGTGCCAGCAGTTTATGGTGGCTGGCAGGGAAAAAGTATAGTCAGCCCCAGCATTTT. Translating gives CASSLWWLAGKKYSQPQHF.